This T cell receptor (beta chain) was sequenced for a study of T cells in tuberculosis. As for the study in general: Sequenced TCRs come from CD1B-GMM tetramer-binding T cells. A South African cohort included IGRA-negative adolescents, latently infected IGRA-positive adolescents and adults with active tuberculosis. Samples predate treatment or fall within its first 7 days.

This table comes from immunoSEQ multiplex PCR, and its TCRdb copy is limited to in-frame clones, with some not included. This sample has around 33,000 clones, with 92% found just once. Documented time point: new active TB diagnosis, blood taken before or within 7 days of starting treatment. A single count supports this clone. The germline V and J ends were trimmed by 1 base and 4 bases, with 7 bases remaining between them. Germline V gene data show CDR1 as LGHNT and CDR2 as FRNRAP. There are 13 residues in the CDR3. The chain employs TRBV12-5 and TRBJ1-1; perhaps TRBD1 as D (6 bases). The sequencing here drew on PBMCs, taken at tuberculosis diagnosis. The TCR sequence derives from an adult with tuberculosis. Some clones in this sample may be carry-over from other donors' samples. The CDR3 sequence: CASGLGGLTEAFF. Written as DNA, the CDR3 is TGTGCTAGTGGTTTGGGGGGGCTCACTGAAGCTTTCTTT. The entire variable domain, with the rest obtained from reference TRBV12-5 and TRBJ1-1, is as follows: DARVTQTPRHKVTEMGQEVTMRCQPILGHNTVFWYRQTMMQGLELLAYFRNRAPLDDSGMPKDRFSAEMPDATLATLKIQPSEPRDSAVYFCASGLGGLTEAFFGQGTRLTVV.